The 16 T cell receptor beta chains below were found in one sample sequenced in a study of blood T cells in healthy people across ages. Sample-barcoded 5' priming and a J-beta primer mix drove a second PCR of roughly 6 to 12 cycles. Via MiXCR, TCRdb re-called the 5' RACE reads, giving one row per CDR3 protein. The sample has about a million distinct CDR3 sequences, roughly 48% seen once; the top ten hold 13%. Sequencing was done on a sample of blood. Receptor source: a man aged 25-45 years in good health.

This chain joins TRBV5-1 and TRBJ2-3, with a tentative D call TRBD1 (6 bases). The CDR3 is 14 amino acids. Germline CDR1 is SGHRS and CDR2 is YFSETQ. V gave up 4 bases and J gave up 1 base, with 10 bases separating them. CDR3 amino acids: CASSDRQGTDTQYF. DNA for the CDR3: TGCGCCAGCAGCGACCGACAGGGCACAGATACGCAGTATTTT. Using reference TRBV5-1 and TRBJ2-3 for the parts outside the CDR3, the full variable domain is KAGVTQTPRYLIKTRGQQVTLSCSPISGHRSVSWYQQTPGQGLQFLFEYFSETQRNKGNFPGRFSGRQFSNSRSEMNVSTLELGDSALYLCASSDRQGTDTQYFGPGTRLTVL.

The chain links TRBV7-9 to TRBJ1-2; 12 nucleotides match TRBD1. The CDR3 runs to 16 residues. Germline V CDR1 and CDR2: SEHNR, FQNEAQ (reference sequence). Losses at the gene ends were 6 bases for V and 4 bases for J; bases not matched to a gene: 9. This CDR3 reads CASRSAGTGGFYGYTF. The CDR3 region has the DNA TGTGCCAGCAGGTCCGCCGGGACAGGGGGCTTCTATGGCTACACCTTC.

This sequence joins TRBV5-1 and TRBJ2-7, with 7 positions matching TRBD2. In germline, CDR1 is SGHRS, CDR2 YFSETQ. V was pared by 1 base and J by 0 bases, with 7 bases of the junction left unmatched. The CDR3 runs to 16 residues. The CDR3 DNA is TGCGCCAGCAGCTTGACAGCGGGGCGCGCCTCCTACGAGCAGTACTTC. This encodes CASSLTAGRASYEQYF. The full variable domain, its missing parts supplied by reference TRBV5-1 and TRBJ2-7, is KAGVTQTPRYLIKTRGQQVTLSCSPISGHRSVSWYQQTPGQGLQFLFEYFSETQRNKGNFPGRFSGRQFSNSRSEMNVSTLELGDSALYLCASSLTAGRASYEQYFGPGTRLTVT.

The V gene is TRBV20-1, the J gene TRBJ2-7, with a possible D match to TRBD1 (5 bases). In germline, CDR1 is DFQATT, CDR2 SNEGSKA (reference sequence). The CDR3 has 13 residues. With 3 bases removed from V and 2 bases from J, the gap between germline ends came to 11 bases. DNA of the CDR3: TGCAGTGCTAGGGGGCTCCGTACCTACGAGCAGTACTTC. Protein: CSARGLRTYEQYF.

J is TRBJ2-3 and V is TRBV12-3 or TRBV12-4; TRBD1 matches 9 bases. The junction had 7 bases not matched to a gene; V was cut back by 2 bases and J by 1 base. The CDR3 has 17 amino acids. Written as DNA, the CDR3 is TGTGCCAGCAGTTTATCGGACAGGGGCGTCGGCACAGATACGCAGTATTTT. Its protein product is CASSLSDRGVGTDTQYF.

The gene calls are TRBV20-1 and TRBJ1-4; TRBD1 is a possible D gene (6 bases). CDR1 and CDR2 (germline): DFQATT, SNEGSKA (reference sequence). The V and J ends lost 6 bases and 4 bases respectively, with 15 bases between them. This CDR3 has 14 amino acids. Here the CDR3 reads CSAPVSRGNEKLFF. CDR3 coding DNA: TGCAGTGCCCCGGTCTCCAGGGGTAATGAAAAACTGTTTTTT.

Comments on this clonotype: At one end the junction does not follow the germline gene, possibly because of a read error. The gene calls are TRBV4-2 and TRBJ2-7; D perhaps matches TRBD2 (5 bases). CDR3 length equals 16 residues. Germline V gene data show CDR1 as LGHNA and CDR2 as YNFKEQ. The chain's CDR3 is CTSSQDGSGRKYEQYF. Written as DNA, the CDR3 is TGTACCAGCAGCCAAGATGGGTCGGGGAGAAAGTACGAGCAGTACTTC.

The gene calls are TRBV20-1 and TRBJ2-7; weak D call: TRBD1 (6 bases). V was pared by 4 bases and J by 4 bases, with 26 bases between. This CDR3 is built from 17 residues. Germline CDR1 reads DFQATT; CDR2 reads SNEGSKA (reference sequence). CDR3 sequence reads: CSANMPGVGGAAYEQYF. The CDR3 nucleotides read TGCAGTGCTAACATGCCAGGGGTCGGTGGTGCGGCGTACGAGCAGTACTTC.

This clonotype was found many times. This chain connects TRBV29-1 to TRBJ1-1; D is perhaps TRBD1 (6 bases). Germline V gene data show CDR1 as SQVTM and CDR2 as ANQGSEA. The length of the CDR3 is 12 residues. V lost 7 bases and J 1 base, leaving 10 bases between the germline ends. CDR3: CSAGQRNTEAFF. CDR3 sequence (DNA): TGCAGCGCAGGACAGAGGAACACTGAAGCTTTCTTT.

This clonotype was found a few times. This chain links TRBV6-2 or TRBV6-3 with TRBJ1-2, with TRBD1 matching over 8 bases. The germline V gene encodes CDR1 MNHEY and CDR2 SVGEGT. The junction had 11 bases not matched to a gene; V was cut back by 5 bases and J by 3 bases. This CDR3 has 16 amino acids. The CDR3 loop reads CASSLPGQETYYGYTF. The CDR3 DNA reads as TGTGCCAGCAGTCTTCCGGGACAGGAGACTTACTATGGCTACACCTTC.

This rearrangement joins TRBV3-1 to TRBJ2-5; 7 bases agree with TRBD1. The J call is in doubt because the DNA end fits TRBJ2-7 better. This CDR3 region has 13 residues. Per germline, CDR1 LGHDT and CDR2 YNNKEL (reference sequence). The chain's CDR3 is CASSRQGWDEQYF. The CDR3 bases are TGTGCCAGCAGTAGACAGGGTTGGGACGAGCAGTACTTC.

V and J are TRBV6-2 or TRBV6-3 and TRBJ2-7; TRBD1 matches at 8 bases. This CDR3 is 15 amino acids long. Germline V gene data show CDR1 as MNHEY and CDR2 as SVGEGT. V shed 6 bases and J 0 bases; nucleotides not matched to a gene: 7. For the CDR3, the DNA is TGTGCCAGCAGCCACGGACAGGGAAACTCCTACGAGCAGTACTTC. Translated, it gives CASSHGQGNSYEQYF.

The chain is built from TRBV6-5 and TRBJ2-2; the D gene is possibly TRBD2 (7 bases). Trimming cost V 7 bases and J 5 bases, with 14 bases left between them. From germline, CDR1 is MNHEY and CDR2 SVGAGI. This CDR3 has 14 amino acids. The CDR3: CASTRGGRTGELFF. CDR3 in DNA: TGTGCCAGCACCAGGGGAGGGCGAACCGGGGAGCTGTTTTTT.

This clonotype turned up a few times. The gene calls are TRBV7-9 and TRBJ1-1; possibly TRBD1 for D (6 bases). Germline values: CDR1 SEHNR, CDR2 FQNEAQ (reference sequence). The CDR3 runs 14 residues. Trimming cost V 8 bases and J 4 bases, with 17 bases left between them. The CDR3 spells CASARGTASTEAFF. The CDR3 nucleotides are TGTGCCAGCGCCAGGGGCACCGCGAGCACTGAAGCTTTCTTT.

The genes are TRBV4-1 and TRBJ2-1, with a possible D match to TRBD1 (6 bases). Trimming cost V 0 bases and J 7 bases, with 16 bases left between them. The CDR3 has 16 amino acids. From germline, CDR1 is MGHRA and CDR2 YSYEKL. The CDR3 DNA is TGCGCCAGCAGCCAAGATCCACAGGGTTCCCAGAATGAGCAGTTCTTC. This gives the protein CASSQDPQGSQNEQFF.

The DNA for the CDR3 is TGCAGTGCTAGGAGCGCGGGGGGGCAGACCGGGGAGCTGTTTTTT. Its protein product is CSARSAGGQTGELFF. The V and J genes are TRBV20-1 and TRBJ2-2, with 9 positions matching TRBD2. This CDR3 comprises 15 residues. The V gene's germline CDR1 is DFQATT and CDR2 SNEGSKA (reference sequence). Trimming removed 3 bases from V and 5 bases from J; junction bases left unmatched: 7.